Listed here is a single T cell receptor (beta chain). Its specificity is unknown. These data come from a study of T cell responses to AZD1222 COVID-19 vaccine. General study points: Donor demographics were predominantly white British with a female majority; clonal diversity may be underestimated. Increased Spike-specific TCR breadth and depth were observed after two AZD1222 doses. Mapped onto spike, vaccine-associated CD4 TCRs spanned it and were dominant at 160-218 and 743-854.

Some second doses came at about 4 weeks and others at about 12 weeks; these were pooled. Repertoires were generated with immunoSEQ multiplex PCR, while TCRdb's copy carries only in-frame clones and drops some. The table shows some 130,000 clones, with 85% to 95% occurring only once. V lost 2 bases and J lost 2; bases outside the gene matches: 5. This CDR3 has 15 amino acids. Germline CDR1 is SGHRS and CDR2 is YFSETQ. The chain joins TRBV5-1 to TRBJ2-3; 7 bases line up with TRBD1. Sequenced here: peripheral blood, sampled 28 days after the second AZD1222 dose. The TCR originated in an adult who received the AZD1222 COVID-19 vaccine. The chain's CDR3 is CASSFGDRATDTQYF. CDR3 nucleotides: TGCGCCAGCAGCTTTGGAGACAGGGCCACAGATACGCAGTATTTT.